These 24 T cell receptor beta chains were sequenced from one sample in a study of beta chain features in type 1 diabetes. Expressed TCRB transcripts were sequenced because the isolated RNA had all been reverse transcribed beforehand. Clones were sequenced by immunoSEQ multiplex PCR, and TCRdb holds only the in-frame ones, with some missing. The sample includes 200,000 to 250,000 clones, 13% to 15% seen only once; the top ten take about 0.03%. Sequenced: naive CD4+ T cells from blood. The receptors were sampled from a woman in her forties in good health.

This clone was seen more than once but under ten times. V is TRBV9 and J is TRBJ1-2, with D perhaps matching TRBD1 (5 bases). V dropped 4 bases and J dropped 1 base, with 14 bases sitting between them. The CDR3 sequence is 15 residues long. CDR1 SGDLS and CDR2 YYNGEE come from the germline V gene. The CDR3 reads CASSPRQIFNYGYTF. The CDR3 DNA reads TGTGCCAGCAGCCCTCGACAGATTTTTAACTATGGCTACACCTTC.

There are many counts of this clone. The V and J genes are TRBV7-2 and TRBJ2-7; D not resolved. The CDR3 totals 14 residues. Germline V CDR1 and CDR2: SGHTA, FQGNSA. Trimming left V 5 bases short and J 1 base short, with 12 bases between. CDR3 loop: CASSARTGSYEQYF. The CDR3 nucleotides are TGTGCCAGCAGCGCACGCACTGGTTCCTACGAGCAGTACTTC. Looking up the rest from reference TRBV7-2 and TRBJ2-7 gives the full variable domain: GAGVSQSPSNKVTEKGKDVELRCDPISGHTALYWYRQSLGQGLEFLIYFQGNSAPDKSGLPSDRFSAERTGGSVSTLTIQRTQQEDSAVYLCASSARTGSYEQYFGPGTRLTVT.

This clone was seen a few times. This chain links TRBV2 with TRBJ1-2; TRBD1 matches 8 bases. Per the germline V gene, CDR1 is SNHLY and CDR2 is FYNNEI. CDR3 size: 14 residues. V trimming: 6 bases; J trimming: 4 bases; junction bases outside the gene matches: 7. CDR3 bases: TGTGCCAGCAGAAGCGGACAGGGCGGCTATGGCTACACCTTC. Protein product: CASRSGQGGYGYTF.

This chain connects TRBV29-1 to TRBJ2-4; D ambiguous. The CDR3 contains 13 residues. Germline V gene data show CDR1 as SQVTM and CDR2 as ANQGSEA. Trimming left V 4 bases short and J 0 bases short, with 7 bases between. Here the CDR3 reads CSVGLLAKNIQYF. CDR3 DNA: TGCAGCGTTGGACTGCTAGCCAAAAACATTCAGTACTTC.

This chain links TRBV6-5 with TRBJ1-2; D is possibly TRBD1 (6 bases). The CDR3 covers 14 residues. The V end lost 5 bases, the J end lost 5 bases, and 15 bases lay between the germline ends. Germline V gives CDR1 MNHEY, CDR2 SVGAGI. DNA for the CDR3: TGTGCCAGCAGTGCAGGGGAGTGGGGATATGGCTACACCTTC. As protein: CASSAGEWGYGYTF.

This clone was seen a few times. This chain joins TRBV6-1 and TRBJ2-1; TRBD2 is a possible D gene (6 bases). Germline lookup yields CDR1 MNHNS and CDR2 SASEGT. This CDR3 contains 13 residues. V was clipped by 7 bases and J by 4 bases, with 11 bases between them. CDR3 sequence (DNA): TGTGCCAGCATTCGGGACTTATACAATGAGCAGTTCTTC. Amino acid sequence: CASIRDLYNEQFF.

In its sample, this clone was seen a few times. The rearrangement links TRBV11-2 to TRBJ2-5; D may be TRBD1 (5 bases). This CDR3 comprises 15 residues. Germline V gives CDR1 SGHAT, CDR2 FQNNGV. V was trimmed by 2 bases and J by 2 bases, leaving 12 bases between them. The CDR3 nucleotides read TGTGCCAGCAGCTTACAGACAGTACTACAAGAGACCCAGTACTTC. Residues: CASSLQTVLQETQYF.

The CDR3 protein is CASSLGGTGDRETQYF. The CDR3 DNA sequence: TGTGCCAGCAGCTTAGGGGGGACAGGGGATAGAGAGACCCAGTACTTC. The chain joins TRBV13 to TRBJ2-5; 10 bases map to TRBD1. From germline, CDR1 is PRHDT and CDR2 FYEKMQ (reference sequence). The CDR3 spans 16 residues. The V segment lost 0 bases and the J segment 4 bases; nucleotides outside the gene matches: 5.

This clone was seen more than once but under ten times. The CDR3 region is CASSPAPGQGSIEQFF. DNA for the CDR3: TGTGCCAGCAGTCCCGCCCCGGGACAGGGCTCGATTGAGCAGTTCTTC. The rearrangement links TRBV7-9 to TRBJ2-1; 9 positions match TRBD1. V was clipped by 6 bases and J by 9 bases; unmatched bases: 15. CDR1 SEHNR and CDR2 FQNEAQ come from the germline V gene (reference sequence). The CDR3 covers 16 residues.

V is TRBV5-4 and J is TRBJ1-4; possible D gene TRBD1, 6 bases. The CDR3 has 18 amino acids. Per the germline V gene, CDR1 is SGHNT and CDR2 is YYREEE (reference sequence). Trimming stripped 5 bases from V and 4 bases from J, with 24 bases between. This CDR3 reads CASRPDRRRSQNNEKLFF. CDR3 in DNA: TGTGCCAGCAGGCCCGACAGGAGAAGGTCTCAAAATAATGAAAAACTGTTTTTT.

This clone was observed a few times. The chain combines TRBV10-3 with TRBJ1-3; 7 positions match TRBD1. CDR3 length equals 14 residues. CDR1 is ENHRY, CDR2 SYGVKD, per germline. Trimming cost V 7 bases and J 8 bases; bases outside gene matches: 11. This chain's CDR3 is CAIMNPGRGDTIYF. DNA of the CDR3: TGTGCCATCATGAACCCCGGCAGGGGGGACACCATATATTTT.

The chain uses TRBV9 and TRBJ2-7; 9 bases are a match to TRBD1. This CDR3 spans 16 amino acids. V lost 3 bases and J lost 4; bases outside the gene matches: 11. Germline V gene data show CDR1 as SGDLS and CDR2 as YYNGEE. The CDR3 DNA sequence: TGTGCCAGCAGCGCCGGACAAAGGACAGGGGAATACGAGCAGTACTTC. It specifies CASSAGQRTGEYEQYF.

The chain combines TRBV6-4 with TRBJ2-5; 7 bases line up with TRBD1. From germline, CDR1 is MRHNA and CDR2 SNTAGT. The V and J ends lost 7 bases and 2 bases, in that order; junction bases with no gene match: 10. The CDR3 loop spans 15 amino acids. Here the CDR3 DNA reads TGTGCCAGCAAGCCCGAGGGGGCGAGTCAAGAGACCCAGTACTTC. It encodes CASKPEGASQETQYF.

This clone appeared a few times. The V and J genes are TRBV6-1 and TRBJ2-1, with TRBD2 matching over 9 bases. The CDR3 spans 18 residues. V gave up 3 bases and J gave up 2 bases; unmatched junction bases: 11. The V gene's germline CDR1 is MNHNS and CDR2 SASEGT. CDR3 in DNA: TGTGCCAGCAGTGAGGCCGGGCGGATAGCGGGGGCCTACAATGAGCAGTTCTTC. It is translated as CASSEAGRIAGAYNEQFF.

This clone has a handful of counts. This chain links TRBV18 with TRBJ1-1, with TRBD1 as a possible D gene (5 bases). The germline gives CDR1 KGHSH, CDR2 LQKENI. This CDR3 is 17 amino acids long. V was pared by 3 bases and J by 1 base, with 18 bases between. This CDR3 is CASSPTMGGAGNTEAFF. As DNA, the CDR3 is TGTGCCAGCTCACCGACAATGGGAGGGGCCGGGAACACTGAAGCTTTCTTT.

The gene calls are TRBV6-5 and TRBJ1-2, with D possibly matching TRBD1 (5 bases). This CDR3 region has 14 residues. The V and J ends lost 6 bases and 6 bases respectively, with 17 bases between them. Germline V gives CDR1 MNHEY, CDR2 SVGAGI. This CDR3 is CASSLGHAGNGYTF. Here the CDR3 DNA reads TGTGCCAGCAGCTTAGGACATGCTGGGAATGGCTACACCTTC.

V and J are TRBV7-9 and TRBJ2-5, with D hard to call. The CDR3 totals 13 residues. The germline V and J ends were trimmed by 8 bases and 4 bases, with 14 bases remaining between them. Per germline, CDR1 SEHNR and CDR2 FQNEAQ (reference sequence). CDR3 sequence: CASLKTEIETQYF. The CDR3 DNA is TGTGCCAGCCTAAAAACGGAGATAGAGACCCAGTACTTC.

The chain recombines TRBV6-1 with TRBJ1-1; unclear D gene. V was pared by 3 bases and J by 3 bases, with 8 bases between. Germline V CDR1 and CDR2: MNHNS, SASEGT. The CDR3 sequence is 13 residues long. The CDR3 sequence is CASSDDTYTEAFF. In DNA form, the CDR3 reads TGTGCCAGCAGTGATGACACATACACTGAAGCTTTCTTT.

V usage is TRBV29-1 and J usage is TRBJ2-1; 10 nucleotides line up with TRBD1. Germline V lookup: CDR1 SQVTM, CDR2 ANQGSEA. Germline trimming cut 4 bases from V and 6 bases from J; bases unmatched to any gene: 3. The CDR3 has 13 residues. The CDR3 nucleotides read TGCAGCGTTGGACAGGGGGCGACCAATGAGCAGTTCTTC. This gives the protein CSVGQGATNEQFF.

The chain recombines TRBV5-1 with TRBJ2-2; TRBD2 agrees at 8 bases. The CDR3 consists of 17 residues. The trim removed 0 bases at V and 4 bases at J, leaving 8 bases unmatched. Germline lookup yields CDR1 SGHRS and CDR2 YFSETQ. CDR3 sequence reads: CASSLGVLAASTGELFF. DNA of the CDR3: TGCGCCAGCAGCTTGGGGGTACTAGCGGCGAGCACCGGGGAGCTGTTTTTT.

This clone was detected a few times. The chain combines TRBV7-6 with TRBJ2-5, with D possibly matching TRBD1 (8 bases). V lost 11 bases, J lost 1 base, and 20 bases lay in between. The germline gives CDR1 SGHVS, CDR2 FNYEAQ. This CDR3 region has 15 residues. CDR3 DNA sequence: TGTGCCGTCCCCTCGGACAGGGAGGGCCAAGAGACCCAGTACTTC. It codes for CAVPSDREGQETQYF.

J is TRBJ1-1 and V is TRBV6-5; D perhaps matches TRBD1 (6 bases). CDR3 length equals 12 residues. Between the trimmed V and J ends, which lost 6 bases and 8 bases, there was a span of 13 bases. Germline V gene lookup returns CDR1 MNHEY and CDR2 SVGAGI. Here the CDR3 reads CASSRGQLEAFF. In DNA, the CDR3 is TGTGCCAGCAGCCGAGGACAGCTCGAAGCTTTCTTT.

The chain combines TRBV5-1 with TRBJ2-3; 10 bases agree with TRBD2. CDR1 SGHRS and CDR2 YFSETQ come from the germline V gene. This CDR3 is 17 amino acids long. With 4 bases clipped from V and 1 base from J, the junction kept 9 bases outside the gene matches. In DNA form, the CDR3 reads TGCGCCAGCAGCCCCAGAGCGGGGGGGCGACGCACAGATACGCAGTATTTT. This codes for CASSPRAGGRRTDTQYF. Filled out from reference TRBV5-1 and TRBJ2-3, the complete variable domain reads KAGVTQTPRYLIKTRGQQVTLSCSPISGHRSVSWYQQTPGQGLQFLFEYFSETQRNKGNFPGRFSGRQFSNSRSEMNVSTLELGDSALYLCASSPRAGGRRTDTQYFGPGTRLTVL.

This clone was recorded once. The chain combines TRBV13 with TRBJ1-2; 8 bases map to TRBD1. V dropped 6 bases and J dropped 8; count of bases not matched to a gene: 11. The germline V gene has CDR1 PRHDT and CDR2 FYEKMQ (reference sequence). The CDR3 has 14 amino acids. The DNA for the CDR3 is TGTGCCAGCAGTCTCCAGGCAGGGGGCTTCGGCTACACCTTC. This sequence encodes CASSLQAGGFGYTF.